This is a list of T cell receptor beta chains from one sample in a study of CD8 T cells in Susac syndrome. MiXCR, applied by TCRdb to the immunoSEQ multiplex PCR reads, yields one record per CDR3 protein. The sample includes more than 110,000 distinct CDR3 sequences, over 85% of them seen just once. Material for sequencing was CD8+ T cells from PBMCs. The receptors shown here come from a human donor in good health. CDR3s include the opening cysteine and the closing phenylalanine or tryptophan. A D gene is named only where the DNA matches it firmly. Some rows have no size entry. The others give once, few or many, or a class for an expanded clone.

-	TRBV27	TRBJ2-7	-	TGTGCCAGCAGTCCGACCCTGACCCAGGGATGGTACGAGCAGTACTTC	CASSPTLTQGWYEQYF
TRBD2	TRBV19	TRBJ2-1	-	TGTGCCAGTAGTATTAGCGGGGCTCCCCATGAGCAGTTCTTC	CASSISGAPHEQFF
-	TRBV7-6	TRBJ2-3	-	TGTGCCAGCAGCCCCGCGGCGGACTCTAGCACAGATACGCAGTATTTT	CASSPAADSSTDTQYF
-	TRBV7-2	TRBJ2-1	-	TGTGCCAGCAGCTCCGGGGAGGCGGCCTTC	CASSSGEAAF
TRBD1	TRBV27	TRBJ2-7	few	TGTGCCAGCGCACCCGGGACAGGGTACTACGAGCAGTACTTC	CASAPGTGYYEQYF
TRBD2	TRBV12-3/TRBV12-4	TRBJ2-1	-	TGTGCCAGCATCCCCAGCGGGAGGGCCTCCTACAATGAGCAGTTCTTC	CASIPSGRASYNEQFF
TRBD1	TRBV6-6	TRBJ2-7	-	TGTGCCAGCAGTTCCCAGGGGGAAGTTTACGAGCAGTACTTC	CASSSQGEVYEQYF
-	TRBV28	TRBJ2-1	-	TGTGCCAGCAGTTTTCTCTACAATGAGCAGTTCTTC	CASSFLYNEQFF
TRBD2	TRBV4-2	TRBJ2-7	-	TGTGCCAGCAGCCACTTAGCGGGACCATACGAGCAGTACTTC	CASSHLAGPYEQYF
-	TRBV9	TRBJ1-5	-	TGTGCCAGCAGCGTGGGCGGAGGGGGACAGCCCCAGCATTTT	CASSVGGGGQPQHF
-	TRBV30	TRBJ2-1	-	TGTGCCTGGAGTGTACCCCCCCCCAATGAGCAGTTCTTC	CAWSVPPPNEQFF
-	TRBV4-1	TRBJ2-3	-	TGCGCCAGCAGTCCACGGGGAAGGATCACAGATACGCAGTATTTT	CASSPRGRITDTQYF
-	TRBV27	TRBJ1-2	-	TGTGCCACCAAGGGGGGCGTCTATGGCTACACCTTC	CATKGGVYGYTF
-	TRBV14	TRBJ2-1	-	TGTGCCAGCAGCCAAGGATCGCGCTCCTACAATGAGCAGTTCTTC	CASSQGSRSYNEQFF
-	TRBV27	TRBJ2-7	-	TGTGCCAGCAAGACGGCCGACTCCTACGAGCAGTACTTC	CASKTADSYEQYF
-	TRBV28	TRBJ1-2	-	TGTGCCAGCAGTCCTGACAGTCAGGGCTACACCTTC	CASSPDSQGYTF
-	TRBV7-8	TRBJ1-5	-	TGTGCCAGCAGCTTCGGAACAGGCGGGCAGCCCCAGCATTTT	CASSFGTGGQPQHF
-	TRBV14	TRBJ2-2	-	TGTGCCGGTAGACAGTCCGGGGAGCTGTTTTTT	CAGRQSGELFF
-	TRBV9	TRBJ2-3	few	TGTGCCAGCAGCGTGGCAGATACGCAGTATTTT	CASSVADTQYF
-	TRBV20-1	TRBJ2-1	-	TGCAGTGCTAGCTCAGAGAACAATGAGCAGTTCTTC	CSASSENNEQFF
-	TRBV4-3	TRBJ2-7	-	TGCGCCAGCAGCCAATTTCTAGCGAGTATGGGGGAGCAGTACTTC	CASSQFLASMGEQYF
TRBD1	TRBV7-6	TRBJ1-4	-	TGTGCCAGCAGCAAAACACCCGGGACAGGGGTTGGCGAAAAACTGTTTTTT	CASSKTPGTGVGEKLFF
TRBD1	TRBV23-1	TRBJ2-3	-	TGCGCCAGCAGTCAACGGGCGCAGGGGGCGCCGGATACGCAGTATTTT	CASSQRAQGAPDTQYF
-	TRBV7-9	TRBJ2-1	-	TGTGCCAGCAGCTTGCCAGCGGACAATGAGCAGTTCTTC	CASSLPADNEQFF
-	TRBV13	TRBJ1-1	-	TGTGCCAGCAGCTACTCAACCGGGGGCGCGAGCACTGAAGCTTTCTTT	CASSYSTGGASTEAFF
-	TRBV29-1	TRBJ2-4	-	TGCAGCGTTGTCGTCCGGCAGGGCTGGGTGTACTTC	CSVVVRQGWVYF
TRBD1	TRBV6-1	TRBJ2-5	-	TGTGCCAGCACCCGGACAGGGGAAGAGACCCAGTACTTC	CASTRTGEETQYF
TRBD1	TRBV27	TRBJ2-5	-	TGTGCCAGCAGTTCAGGGACAGTAAGGGGAGAGACCCAGTACTTC	CASSSGTVRGETQYF
-	TRBV7-9	TRBJ1-1	-	TGTGCCAGCAGTCCCTTGACAGCTCTCTCTAGAGCTTTCTTT	CASSPLTALSRAFF
-	TRBV3-1	TRBJ1-5	-	TGTGCCAGCAGCCAAGACGGACGGGAGGCCAACAATCAGCCCCAGCATTTT	CASSQDGREANNQPQHF
-	TRBV20-1	TRBJ2-1	-	TGCAGTGCTATGAGACAGGCGCCTAGCTGGAGTCCTTTCAATGAGCAGTTCTTC	CSAMRQAPSWSPFNEQFF
-	TRBV6-1	TRBJ2-5	-	TGTGCCAGCGAGGGGCTCCTGCAAGAGACCCAGTACTTC	CASEGLLQETQYF
-	TRBV29-1	TRBJ1-2	few	TGCAGCGGTGAACCCGCAGGGAACTATGGCTACACCTTC	CSGEPAGNYGYTF